A single sample gave rise to the 27 T cell receptor beta chains below, sequenced in a study of blood T cell repertoires in COVID-19. Clones were sequenced by immunoSEQ multiplex PCR, and TCRdb holds only the in-frame ones, with some missing. The table records approximately 130,000 clones, around 80% of them present only once. Sample: peripheral blood. These receptor sequences come from a man older than 75 with active or convalescent COVID-19.

A single count supports this clone. V is TRBV7-9 and J is TRBJ1-4, with D perhaps matching TRBD1 (5 bases). The germline CDR1 and CDR2 sequences are SEHNR and FQNEAQ (reference sequence). V was shortened by 1 base and J by 0 bases, with 12 bases between the two germline ends. The CDR3 has 17 amino acids. The CDR3 is CASSLGQQTATNEKLFF. The CDR3, as DNA: TGTGCCAGCAGCTTAGGACAGCAGACAGCAACTAATGAAAAACTGTTTTTT.

This chain uses TRBV5-4 with TRBJ1-2, with a weak D call TRBD1 (5 bases). This CDR3 is built from 14 residues. The V end was cut by 1 base, the J end by 4 bases, with 11 bases between. Germline lookup yields CDR1 SGHNT and CDR2 YYREEE (reference sequence). The CDR3 sequence is CASSLSLGLYGYTF. In nucleotides, the CDR3 is TGTGCCAGCAGCTTGAGCCTGGGGCTCTATGGCTACACCTTC.

The rearrangement joins TRBV7-8 to TRBJ1-4; 7 nucleotides line up with TRBD1. The CDR3 has 14 residues. The trim removed 4 bases at V and 7 bases at J, leaving 6 bases unmatched. The germline CDR1 and CDR2 sequences are SGHVS and FQNEAQ. CDR3 sequence reads: CASSSTGNGEKLFF. For the CDR3, the DNA is TGTGCCAGCAGCTCGACAGGGAATGGTGAAAAACTGTTTTTT.

The chain links TRBV7-2 to TRBJ2-6, with a tentative D call TRBD2 (5 bases). The CDR3 loop spans 17 amino acids. V lost 2 bases and J lost 3, with 14 bases in between. Germline loops: CDR1 SGHTA, CDR2 FQGNSA. CDR3 nucleotide sequence: TGTGCCAGCAGCTTACAACGGGGTGTCGGTGGGGCCAACGTCCTGACTTTC. Its translation: CASSLQRGVGGANVLTF.

The chain combines TRBV7-2 with TRBJ1-5, with D unclear. V gave up 5 bases and J gave up 7 bases, with 18 bases separating them. This CDR3 contains 15 residues. Per germline, CDR1 SGHTA and CDR2 FQGNSA. CDR3 residues: CASSPGGWSYQPQHF. The CDR3 DNA follows: TGTGCCAGCAGCCCAGGAGGGTGGTCCTACCAGCCCCAGCATTTT.

This CDR3 reads CASSLGLTNYGYTF. The CDR3 DNA follows: TGTGCCAGCAGCTTAGGGCTGACTAACTATGGCTACACCTTC. The V gene is TRBV7-8, the J gene TRBJ1-2; no clear D. From germline, CDR1 is SGHVS and CDR2 FQNEAQ. Trimming cost V 1 base and J 0 bases, with 6 bases left between them. The length of the CDR3 is 14 residues.

The chain links TRBV6-1 to TRBJ1-4; no clear D. In germline, CDR1 is MNHNS, CDR2 SASEGT. This CDR3 has 16 amino acids. Trimming removed 2 bases at V and 0 bases at J, with 10 bases between. The CDR3 nucleotides are TGTGCCAGCAGTGAAAACTTGGCGGCAACTAATGAAAAACTGTTTTTT. It translates to CASSENLAATNEKLFF.

The J gene is TRBJ1-4, the V gene TRBV6-5; no reliable D call. This CDR3 contains 15 residues. Trimming took 0 bases from V and 7 from J, leaving 12 bases between them. Germline V gives CDR1 MNHEY, CDR2 SVGAGI. The CDR3 loop is CASSYSGGIGEKLFF. Here the CDR3 DNA reads TGTGCCAGCAGTTACTCGGGCGGGATCGGTGAAAAACTGTTTTTT.

The rearrangement joins TRBV6-5 to TRBJ2-2; D gene uncertain. With 2 bases removed from V and 3 bases from J, the gap between germline ends came to 13 bases. The CDR3 loop spans 16 amino acids. The germline CDR1 and CDR2 sequences are MNHEY and SVGAGI. CDR3 sequence: CASSYDRVVYTGELFF. CDR3 sequence (DNA): TGTGCCAGCAGTTACGATCGGGTAGTGTACACCGGGGAGCTGTTTTTT.

The J gene is TRBJ2-5, the V gene TRBV27; no clear D. V was shortened by 0 bases and J by 1 base, with 6 bases between the two germline ends. The CDR3 is 14 amino acids. CDR1 and CDR2 from the germline V gene are MNHEY and SMNVEV (reference sequence). CDR3 DNA sequence: TGTGCCAGCAGTTTATCGTGGAGCCAAGAGACCCAGTACTTC. This codes for CASSLSWSQETQYF.

The chain employs TRBV30 and TRBJ1-3, with D perhaps TRBD1 (5 bases). From germline, CDR1 is GTSNPN and CDR2 SVGIG (reference sequence). There are 14 residues in the CDR3. The V end was cut by 3 bases, the J end by 0 bases, with 9 bases between. CDR3 DNA: TGTGCCTGGAGCGGGACTTTCTCTGGAAACACCATATATTTT. Protein product: CAWSGTFSGNTIYF.

This chain joins TRBV7-8 and TRBJ1-5; a possible D gene is TRBD1 (6 bases). CDR3 size: 15 residues. Per germline, CDR1 SGHVS and CDR2 FQNEAQ. With 3 bases removed from V and 9 bases from J, the gap between germline ends came to 18 bases. In DNA, the CDR3 is TGTGCCAGCAGCTTGCTACAGGGACGAGAAGCGCCCCAGCATTTT. It translates to CASSLLQGREAPQHF.

The chain carries TRBV6-6 and TRBJ2-7; TRBD1 aligns across 8 bases. Per germline, CDR1 MNHNY and CDR2 SVGAGI (reference sequence). Trimming removed 6 bases from V and 5 bases from J; junction bases left unmatched: 6. There are 13 residues in the CDR3. Here the CDR3 DNA reads TGTGCCAGCAGATCCGACAGGGGCCACGAGCAGTACTTC. Translation: CASRSDRGHEQYF.

This clone occurred a few times. V gene TRBV7-3 combines with J gene TRBJ1-3; 7 bases are a match to TRBD1. V trimming: 4 bases; J trimming: 2 bases; junction bases outside the gene matches: 5. This CDR3 is 15 amino acids long. CDR1 and CDR2 from the germline V gene are SGHTA and FQGTGA. CDR3 bases: TGTGCCAGCAGCTCCGACAGGGCCACTGGAAACACCATATATTTT. It yields the protein CASSSDRATGNTIYF.

For the CDR3, the DNA is TGTGCCAGCAGTTATCGGACAGGGGGTAACTATGGCTACACCTTC. Translation: CASSYRTGGNYGYTF. The chain uses TRBV6-2 or TRBV6-3 and TRBJ1-2; TRBD1 agrees at 10 bases. This CDR3 is built from 15 residues. In germline, CDR1 is MNHEY, CDR2 SVGEGT. V lost 3 bases, J lost 1 base, and 2 bases stayed unmatched.

The rearrangement joins TRBV2 to TRBJ2-5, with 10 bases aligning to TRBD1. The CDR3 covers 14 residues. Germline V gives CDR1 SNHLY, CDR2 FYNNEI. Trimming cost V 6 bases and J 1 base; bases outside gene matches: 2. The CDR3 sequence: CASSWDRGQETQYF. CDR3 DNA: TGTGCCAGCAGCTGGGACAGGGGCCAAGAGACCCAGTACTTC.

The genes are TRBV7-2 and TRBJ2-3; D perhaps matches TRBD1 (5 bases). Trimming stripped 5 bases from V and 10 bases from J, with 13 bases between. This CDR3 comprises 12 residues. The germline V gene encodes CDR1 SGHTA and CDR2 FQGNSA. CDR3 bases: TGTGCCAGCAGCGATACTGGGGCCTCGCAGTATTTT. Translating it yields CASSDTGASQYF.

V usage is TRBV7-2 and J usage is TRBJ1-1; 7 bases are a match to TRBD1. The germline V gene has CDR1 SGHTA and CDR2 FQGNSA. Losses at the gene ends were 6 bases for V and 1 base for J; bases not matched to a gene: 5. CDR3 length equals 14 residues. Written as DNA, the CDR3 is TGTGCCAGCAGACCATGGACAGGGAACACTGAAGCTTTCTTT. This gives the protein CASRPWTGNTEAFF.

The rearrangement links TRBV5-1 to TRBJ2-2; D possibly corresponds to TRBD1 (5 bases). Trimming removed 4 bases at V and 1 base at J, with 11 bases between. This CDR3 is built from 15 residues. Germline assignment: CDR1 SGHRS and CDR2 YFSETQ. The CDR3: CASSNLQGNTGELFF. CDR3 DNA: TGCGCCAGCAGCAACCTCCAGGGGAACACCGGGGAGCTGTTTTTT.

This clone has a handful of counts. The chain carries TRBV29-1 and TRBJ2-1; 10 bases match TRBD2. The CDR3 loop spans 13 amino acids. The germline gives CDR1 SQVTM, CDR2 ANQGSEA. The V gene end was trimmed by 5 bases and the J gene end by 5 bases; junction bases not matched to a gene: 3. The CDR3 sequence: CSVPSGGHNEQFF. In DNA, the CDR3 is TGCAGCGTTCCTAGCGGGGGTCACAATGAGCAGTTCTTC.

On this clone: The sample holds other DNA sequences that translate to the same CDR3. The J gene is TRBJ2-5, the V gene TRBV10-3; D is possibly TRBD1 (5 bases). Trimming removed 5 bases from V and 1 base from J, with 5 bases in between. In germline, CDR1 is ENHRY, CDR2 SYGVKD. The CDR3 extends over 12 amino acids. CDR3 bases: TGTGCCATCAGTCAGGGCCAAGAGACCCAGTACTTC. Translated, it gives CAISQGQETQYF.

This chain uses TRBV25-1 with TRBJ2-7; D may be TRBD1 (6 bases). Looked up from germline, CDR1 is MGHDK and CDR2 is SYGVNS. CDR3 length: 15 residues. V was clipped by 4 bases and J by 1 base, with 14 bases between them. The DNA for the CDR3 is TGTGCCAGCAGTGTTGGGGACACCTGGTCCTACGAGCAGTACTTC. Its translation: CASSVGDTWSYEQYF.

The chain combines TRBV6-2 or TRBV6-3 with TRBJ1-4, with a weak D call TRBD1 (6 bases). CDR3 length: 18 amino acids. Germline V gene lookup returns CDR1 MNHEY and CDR2 SVGEGT. V lost 2 bases, J lost 0 bases, and 16 bases lay in between. The chain's CDR3 is CASSYPRQGTATNEKLFF. The CDR3 region has the DNA TGTGCCAGCAGTTACCCCCGCCAGGGGACCGCAACTAATGAAAAACTGTTTTTT.

The rearrangement links TRBV28 to TRBJ2-7, with a tentative D call TRBD2 (6 bases). Per the germline V gene, CDR1 is MDHEN and CDR2 is SYDVKM. CDR3 length: 15 residues. The V end was cut by 5 bases, the J end by 0 bases, with 14 bases between. CDR3 protein: CASSTLLASSYEQYF. The CDR3, as DNA: TGTGCCAGCAGTACCCTTCTAGCGAGCTCCTACGAGCAGTACTTC.

The J gene is TRBJ2-3, the V gene TRBV5-6, with TRBD1 identical over 10 bases. Looked up from germline, CDR1 is SGHDT and CDR2 is YYEEEE. This CDR3 is built from 16 residues. V lost 4 bases to trimming and J lost 2 bases; unmatched junction nucleotides: 7. The CDR3 sequence: CASSIEGQGYTDTQYF. CDR3 nucleotide sequence: TGTGCCAGCAGCATAGAGGGACAGGGGTACACAGATACGCAGTATTTT.

This clone was seen just once. The chain links TRBV21-1 to TRBJ2-3; TRBD1 is the table's D call, not checked against the DNA. TRBV21-1 is classified as a pseudogene. This CDR3 has 17 amino acids. CDR3 nucleotide sequence: TGTGCCAGCTCTCCCAAAAATGGGGCAGGGGGTACAGATACGCAGTATTTT. Residues: CASSPKNGAGGTDTQYF.

The V call is TRBV7-9, the J call TRBJ1-3; 7 nucleotides agree with TRBD1. Germline assignment: CDR1 SEHNR and CDR2 FQNEAQ (reference sequence). Unmatched junction bases numbered 9, after V lost 5 bases and J lost 5 bases. CDR3 length: 15 residues. This CDR3 reads CASSPSMGQRNTIYF. In DNA form, the CDR3 reads TGTGCCAGCAGCCCGTCCATGGGACAGAGAAACACCATATATTTT.